This T cell receptor (beta chain) was sequenced during a study of T cells after yellow fever vaccination (dated by TCRdb to about 2019). For the study in its entirety: The SMART-Seq v4 Ultra Low Input RNA kit was used to prepare libraries from fractions with low cell numbers. To follow T-cell clones before and after both primary and booster YFV17D yellow fever vaccination, bulk TCR alpha and beta repertoires underwent longitudinal sequencing. The cohort comprised two healthy male donors, one aged 18 to 30 and one aged 30 to 40 years. Bulk PBMC replicates and cell subsets were isolated from blood drawn at multiple timepoints before and after both primary and secondary immunization. On the study overall, not on this receptor specifically: A small share of clonotypes occurred in both CD4 and CD8 compartments, likely arising from convergent recombination. The study included only a couple of donors, which limits how far the findings can be generalized. Most clones expanded after primary vaccination (96% of CD4 and roughly 88% of CD8) were re-detected after the booster, suggesting that broad memory maintenance occurred. Compared with the primary T-cell response, the secondary T-cell response was weaker but faster, peaking on day 5 rather than day 15. Because abundant contaminating clonotypes from the bulk population could be contained in FACS-sorted repertoires, computational filtering was required.

V is clipped by 1 base and J by 5 bases, and the sequence between their germline boundaries is 9 bases long. In the germline V gene, CDR1 corresponds to SGHVS and CDR2 to FQNEAQ. The CDR3 goes from the cysteine to the phenylalanine over 14 residues. Only the CDR3 DNA is retained, 42 bases long and in frame from the first base. TCR cDNA was made using 5'RACE template switching, a step that added a universal primer site and unique molecular identifiers. Priming of cDNA synthesis was performed from both the TCR alpha and TCR beta constant segments. Library amplification used two PCR steps, and the second PCR step added sample barcodes and sequencing adapters. Sequencing of libraries was done on Illumina HiSeq 2500 (2x100 bp) or NovaSeq (2x150 bp). As for how the authors treated the data: MIGEC was used to demultiplex reads and collapse the reads into UMI consensus sequences, and MiXCR was used for V(D)J alignment. Clonotypes responding to the vaccine were identified with edgeR on replicate PBMC samples, with the criteria of FDR below 0.01 and a log2 fold change above 5 up to day 15. Each bulk clonotype was labeled CD4 or CD8 based on which sequenced repertoire, CD4 or CD8, contained the clonotype at higher abundance. TCRdb took the public reads, trimmed them with fastp at Q25, ran MiXCR for clone calling and kept in-frame beta chains. When rows share a CDR3 protein, they turn into one entry using the most common DNA and genes. These V and J calls derive from TCRdb rather than the authors' analysis. The sample data list approximately 600,000 distinct CDR3 sequences, and around 12% of these were observed just once. Jointly, the top ten make up more than 12% of the sample.

As for this clonotype: The specificity of this receptor is unknown. Base-call qualities are not available, and no considerably larger clone is one nucleotide away.

Reading the label with the study, this specimen's treatment or condition is: live attenuated yellow fever vaccine strain. At each blood-draw timepoint, two biological replicates of bulk PBMCs were collected. A standard Ficoll-Paque protocol was used to isolate PBMCs from peripheral blood. TriZol was used to extract RNA from bulk PBMCs, CD4 and CD8 fractions, and dextramer-positive and dextramer-negative fractions. This TCR came from a man younger than 45 who received the YFV17D yellow fever vaccine. The sequence is built from TRBV7-8 and TRBJ2-1; a confident D gene designation cannot be given. This specimen consisted of PBMCs, obtained on the day of the yellow fever booster vaccination. Read as DNA, the sequence is TGTGCCAGCAGCTTAGGTCGGCAGAACAATGAGCAGTTCTTC. The encoded protein is CASSLGRQNNEQFF.